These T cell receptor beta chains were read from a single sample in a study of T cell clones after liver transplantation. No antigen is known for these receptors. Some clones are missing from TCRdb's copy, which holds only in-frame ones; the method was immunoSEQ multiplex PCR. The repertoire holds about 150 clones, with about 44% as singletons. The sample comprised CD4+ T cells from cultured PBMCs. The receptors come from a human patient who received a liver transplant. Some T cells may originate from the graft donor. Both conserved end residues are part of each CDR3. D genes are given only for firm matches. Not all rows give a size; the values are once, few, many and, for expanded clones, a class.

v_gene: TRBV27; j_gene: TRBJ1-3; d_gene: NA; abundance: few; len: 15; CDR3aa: CATRGPDLSGNTIYF; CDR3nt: TGTGCCACACGGGGACCCGACCTCTCTGGAAACACCATATATTTT
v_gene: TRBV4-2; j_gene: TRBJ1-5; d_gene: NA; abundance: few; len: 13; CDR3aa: CASSQDLNQPQHF; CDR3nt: TGTGCCAGCAGCCAAGATTTGAATCAGCCCCAGCATTTT
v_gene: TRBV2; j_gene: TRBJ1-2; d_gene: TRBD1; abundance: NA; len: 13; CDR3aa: CASRGQGSGGYTF; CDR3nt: TGTGCCAGCAGGGGACAGGGGAGCGGTGGCTACACCTTC
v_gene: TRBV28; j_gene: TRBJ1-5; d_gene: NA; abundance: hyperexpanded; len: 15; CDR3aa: CASSWGGNGNQPQHF; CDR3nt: TGTGCCAGCAGTTGGGGGGGAAATGGCAATCAGCCCCAGCATTTT
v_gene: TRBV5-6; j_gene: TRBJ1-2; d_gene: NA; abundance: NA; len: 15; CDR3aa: CASSFPWEVNYGYTF; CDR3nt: TGTGCCAGCAGCTTCCCGTGGGAGGTGAACTATGGCTACACCTTC
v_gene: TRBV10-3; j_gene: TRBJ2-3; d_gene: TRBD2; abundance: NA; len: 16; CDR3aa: CAISDPGLAGGDTQYF; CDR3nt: TGTGCCATCAGTGACCCGGGACTAGCGGGGGGGGATACGCAGTATTTT
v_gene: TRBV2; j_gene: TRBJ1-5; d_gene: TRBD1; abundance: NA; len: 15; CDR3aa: CASREQGVSNQPQHF; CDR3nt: TGTGCCAGCAGGGAACAGGGGGTGAGCAATCAGCCCCAGCATTTT
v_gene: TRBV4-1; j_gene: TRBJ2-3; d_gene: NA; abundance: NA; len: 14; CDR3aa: CASSQDGGADTQYF; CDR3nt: TGCGCCAGCAGCCAAGATGGGGGTGCAGATACGCAGTATTTT
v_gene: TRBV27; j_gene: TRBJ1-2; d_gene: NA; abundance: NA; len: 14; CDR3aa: CASHPPGRRGGYTF; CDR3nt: TGTGCCAGCCACCCCCCGGGGCGGCGGGGGGGCTACACCTTC
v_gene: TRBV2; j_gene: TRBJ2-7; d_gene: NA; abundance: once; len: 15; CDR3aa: CASSEAAHRLYEQYF; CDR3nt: TGTGCCAGCAGTGAAGCGGCCCACCGGCTCTACGAGCAGTACTTC
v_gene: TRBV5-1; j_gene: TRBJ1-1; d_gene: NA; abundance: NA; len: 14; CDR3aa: CASSTGQPNTEAFF; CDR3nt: TGCGCCAGCAGCACAGGACAGCCGAACACTGAAGCTTTCTTT
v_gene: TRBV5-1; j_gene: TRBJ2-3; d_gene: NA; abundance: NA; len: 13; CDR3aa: CASSLPGTDTQYF; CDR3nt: TGCGCCAGCAGCTTGCCAGGGACAGATACGCAGTATTTT
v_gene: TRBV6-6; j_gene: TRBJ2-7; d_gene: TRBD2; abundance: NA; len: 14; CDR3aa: CASSNSGSSYEQYF; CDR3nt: TGTGCCAGCAGTAATAGCGGGAGTTCCTACGAGCAGTACTTC
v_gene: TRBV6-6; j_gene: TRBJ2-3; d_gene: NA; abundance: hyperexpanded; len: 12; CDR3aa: CASSPGADTQYF; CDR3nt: TGTGCCAGCAGCCCCGGCGCAGATACGCAGTATTTT
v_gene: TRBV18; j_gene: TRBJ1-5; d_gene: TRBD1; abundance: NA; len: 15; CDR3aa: CASLPQTGENQPQHF; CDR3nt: TGTGCCAGCTTACCACAGACAGGGGAGAATCAGCCCCAGCATTTT
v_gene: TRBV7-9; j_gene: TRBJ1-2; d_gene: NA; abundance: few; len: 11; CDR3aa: CASSLDYGYTF; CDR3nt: TGTGCCAGCAGCTTGGACTATGGCTACACCTTC